This T cell receptor beta chain is drawn from a study of blood T cell repertoires in COVID-19. Study at large: Recovered participants had two consecutive negative NP/OP PCR tests, healthcare professional clearance, or symptom resolution. From T cells, B-cell-depleted T cells, or PBMCs came the material, which was cDNA or gDNA.

Participant ages covered roughly 18 to 89 years across about 25 US areas. Clinical history reported by participants formed the basis on which cohorts were assigned. Data came from immunoSEQ multiplex PCR; TCRdb stores just in-frame clones and leaves some out. The repertoire holds 150,000 to 200,000 clones, with approximately 86% as singletons. Germline V gene sequence: CDR1 SGHAT, CDR2 FQNNGV. This CDR3 is built from 17 residues. The trim removed 0 bases at V and 6 bases at J, leaving 7 bases unmatched. The chain carries TRBV11-2 and TRBJ2-1, with 11 positions matching TRBD2. Sequenced material: PBMCs or T cells enriched from blood (not recorded which). The TCR was taken from a woman in her thirties or forties in a cohort exposed to, infected with or recovered from COVID-19 (not recorded which). The CDR3 coding sequence is TGTGCCAGCAGCTTAGAGGTAGCGGGGGGGCAGGGCAATGAGCAGTTCTTC. Protein: CASSLEVAGGQGNEQFF. Filled out from reference TRBV11-2 and TRBJ2-1, the complete variable domain reads EAGVAQSPRYKIIEKRQSVAFWCNPISGHATLYWYQQILGQGPKLLIQFQNNGVVDDSQLPKDRFSAERLKGVDSTLKIQPAKLEDSAVYLCASSLEVAGGQGNEQFFGPGTRLTVL.